One TCR beta chain is described in this entry. Its antigen remains unknown. CDR1 and CDR2 (germline): KGHDR, SFDVKD. The CDR3 extends over 17 amino acids. This sample is drawn from a study of T cells expressing NK-cell markers. TCRdb processed the 5' RACE reads again and assigns one entry to each CDR3 protein, with no DNA. Its clone listing holds some 150,000 distinct CDR3 sequences. Regarding the study as a whole: Once again these clonotypes came out on top in the CD3+CD56-NKG2C+ fraction of a handful of donors.

The origin of this receptor is a man in his late teens or twenties in good health. The genes are TRBV24-1 and TRBJ2-5; TCRdb's D call of TRBD2 is untestable without DNA. Sequences were obtained from blood T cells: a sorted CD56 or NKG2C T cell subset, CD4+ or CD8+ T cells, or bulk PBMC T cells (not recorded which). CDR3 sequence: CATSPGLAGEYPKTQYF.